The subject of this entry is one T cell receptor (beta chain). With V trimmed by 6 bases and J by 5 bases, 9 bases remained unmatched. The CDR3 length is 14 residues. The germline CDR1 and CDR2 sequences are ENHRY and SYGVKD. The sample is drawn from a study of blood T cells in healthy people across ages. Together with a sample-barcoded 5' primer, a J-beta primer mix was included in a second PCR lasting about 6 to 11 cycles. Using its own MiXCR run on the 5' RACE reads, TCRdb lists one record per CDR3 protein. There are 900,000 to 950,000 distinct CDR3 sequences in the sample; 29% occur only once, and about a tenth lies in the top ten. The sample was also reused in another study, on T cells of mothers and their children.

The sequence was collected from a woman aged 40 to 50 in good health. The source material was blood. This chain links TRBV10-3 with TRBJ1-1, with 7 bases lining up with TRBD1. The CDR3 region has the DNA TGTGCCATCAGCGATTTCCCACAGGGGACTGAAGCTTTCTTT. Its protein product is CAISDFPQGTEAFF.